One sample yielded the 10 T cell receptor beta chains listed below, sequenced in a study of cytomegalovirus exposure and HLA in healthy donors. PCR used 60 Vbeta primers and 13 Jbeta primers. Measured with immunoSEQ multiplex PCR; TCRdb has only the in-frame clones, and not every one. Its table records around 110,000 clones. The sequencing sample was made of PBMCs. Every receptor here comes from a man aged 40-49 years in good health and CMV-seropositive.

This chain links TRBV7-3 with TRBJ2-5; 8 bases align to TRBD1. Gene TRBJ2-7 matches the end of the DNA better, so the J call may be wrong. The CDR3 is 14 amino acids. Germline lookup yields CDR1 SGHTA and CDR2 FQGTGA. CDR3 amino acids: CASSSSGGSNEQYF. For the CDR3, the DNA is TGTGCCAGCAGCTCCTCAGGGGGCTCGAACGAGCAGTACTTC.

The V call is TRBV28, the J call TRBJ2-7, with D perhaps TRBD2 (5 bases). CDR1 is MDHEN, CDR2 SYDVKM, per germline. The CDR3 loop spans 13 amino acids. V lost 3 bases, J lost 3 bases, and 9 bases lay in between. The chain's CDR3 is CASSLRDFYEQYF. The CDR3 DNA sequence: TGTGCCAGCAGTTTGAGGGATTTCTACGAGCAGTACTTC.

This rearrangement joins TRBV12-5 to TRBJ1-1; D is unclear. The CDR3 consists of 15 residues. Trimming took off 6 bases at V and 4 bases at J, with 18 bases between the two ends. Germline values: CDR1 LGHNT, CDR2 FRNRAP. The CDR3 reads CASGHGGPQSTEAFF. As DNA, the CDR3 is TGTGCTAGTGGCCACGGAGGCCCCCAAAGCACTGAAGCTTTCTTT.

The chain combines TRBV6-1 with TRBJ2-1, with 11 bases that match TRBD2. The CDR3 has 15 amino acids. CDR1 is MNHNS and CDR2 is SASEGT in the germline V gene. V trimming: 7 bases; J trimming: 1 base; junction bases outside the gene matches: 3. DNA of the CDR3: TGTGCCAGCAACTTAGCGGGAGGGTCCTACAATGAGCAGTTCTTC. This codes for CASNLAGGSYNEQFF.

The chain recombines TRBV5-1 with TRBJ2-1; TRBD2 aligns across 8 bases. In germline, CDR1 is SGHRS, CDR2 YFSETQ. CDR3 length equals 15 residues. After removal of 2 bases from V and 9 bases from J, the junction contained 10 bases not matched to a gene. The CDR3 nucleotides are TGCGCCAGCAGCTTCTTAGCGGGGTTGGTGAGTGAGCAGTTCTTC. This codes for CASSFLAGLVSEQFF.

Notes on this clone: The same CDR3 is also encoded by other DNA sequences in this sample. J is TRBJ2-2 and V is TRBV25-1, with TRBD1 identical over 8 bases. The CDR3 spans 15 residues. CDR1 and CDR2 (germline): MGHDK, SYGVNS. V shed 1 base and J 7 bases; nucleotides not matched to a gene: 5. The CDR3 is CASSESGTGGGELFF. The CDR3 DNA sequence: TGTGCCAGCAGTGAATCCGGGACAGGCGGCGGGGAGCTGTTTTTT.

This chain uses TRBV25-1 with TRBJ2-2; D gene ambiguous. Trimming shortened V by 0 bases and J by 7 bases, and 3 bases separated the two germline ends. The CDR3 is made up of 12 amino acids. Germline values: CDR1 MGHDK, CDR2 SYGVNS. For the CDR3, the DNA is TGTGCCAGCAGTGAATACAGCGGGGAGCTGTTTTTT. Translated: CASSEYSGELFF.

The rearrangement uses TRBV19 and TRBJ1-4, with TRBD1 identical over 8 bases. The germline gives CDR1 LNHDA, CDR2 SQIVND (reference sequence). The CDR3 extends over 16 amino acids. J was trimmed by 8 bases and V by 4 bases; bases with no gene match: 12. The CDR3 DNA reads as TGTGCCAGTAGTACTCCCTGGACAGGGAGGAGAGAAAAACTGTTTTTT. The encoded protein is CASSTPWTGRREKLFF.

The chain has TRBV4-2 and TRBJ2-1, with TRBD1 as a possible D gene (6 bases). The CDR3 is 16 amino acids. Germline loops: CDR1 LGHNA, CDR2 YNFKEQ. Trimming took 0 bases from V and 2 from J, leaving 11 bases between them. The DNA for the CDR3 is TGTGCCAGCAGCCAAGATAGGGACATACCCTACAATGAGCAGTTCTTC. It yields the protein CASSQDRDIPYNEQFF.

The genes are TRBV28 and TRBJ1-5; no clear D gene. V lost 2 bases to trimming and J lost 7 bases, with 15 bases between them. From germline, CDR1 is MDHEN and CDR2 SYDVKM. The CDR3 totals 15 residues. This CDR3 reads CASSLMVGVGQPQHF. In DNA, the CDR3 is TGTGCCAGCAGTTTAATGGTCGGGGTGGGGCAGCCCCAGCATTTT.